The entry below gives a single T cell receptor beta chain sequence along with its context. Its matching antigen is unknown. The TCR beta profiling, which covered VDJ combination and CDR3 sequence, was carried out using genomic DNA as the template. TCRdb passed the reads through MiXCR, listing each CDR3 protein once. Found here are approximately 470,000 distinct CDR3 sequences, over 25% of them singletons; the top ten hold approximately 0.82%. The sample is drawn from a study of CD8+CD57+ T cells in acquired aplastic anemia. The overall study: Mean DNA quantity obtained from sorted CD4+ and CD8+ cells was 3 to 3.5 ug.

In germline, CDR1 is MNHEY, CDR2 SVGAGI. V dropped 4 bases and J dropped 18 bases, with 13 bases sitting between them. CDR3 length equals 11 residues. Study results and caveats: Patients and controls turned out to have some 30 CD8+ CDR3 sequences in common.

Whoever was chosen for sequencing had shown CD8+CD57+ cell expansion by flow cytometry. Each patient gave a blood sample that was collected before any therapy had been received. This chain links TRBV6-5 with TRBJ2-6; D unclear. Sequencing was performed on sorted CD4+, CD8+, or CD8+CD57+ T cells (not recorded which) from PBMCs. This receptor was identified in a human donor with aplastic anemia. The CDR3 loop is CASSSITGRTF. CDR3 coding DNA: TGTGCCAGCAGTTCCATTACCGGACGGACTTTC.